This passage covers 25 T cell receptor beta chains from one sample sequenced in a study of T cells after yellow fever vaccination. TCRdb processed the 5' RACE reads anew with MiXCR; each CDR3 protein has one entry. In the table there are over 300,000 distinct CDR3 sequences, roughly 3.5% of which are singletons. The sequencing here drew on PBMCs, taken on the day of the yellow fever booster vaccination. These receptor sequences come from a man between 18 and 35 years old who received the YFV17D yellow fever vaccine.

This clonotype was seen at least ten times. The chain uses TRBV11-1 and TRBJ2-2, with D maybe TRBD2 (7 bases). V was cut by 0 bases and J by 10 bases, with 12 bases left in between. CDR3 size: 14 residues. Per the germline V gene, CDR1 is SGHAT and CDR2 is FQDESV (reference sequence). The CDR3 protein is CASSLAGGLVELFF. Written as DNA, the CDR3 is TGTGCCAGCAGCTTAGCGGGGGGGCTTGTGGAGCTGTTTTTT.

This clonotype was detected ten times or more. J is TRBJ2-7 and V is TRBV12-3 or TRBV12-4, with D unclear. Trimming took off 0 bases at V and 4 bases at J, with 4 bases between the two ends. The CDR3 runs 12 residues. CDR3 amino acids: CASSLAGYEQYV. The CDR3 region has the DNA TGTGCCAGCAGTTTAGCGGGGTACGAGCAGTACGTC.

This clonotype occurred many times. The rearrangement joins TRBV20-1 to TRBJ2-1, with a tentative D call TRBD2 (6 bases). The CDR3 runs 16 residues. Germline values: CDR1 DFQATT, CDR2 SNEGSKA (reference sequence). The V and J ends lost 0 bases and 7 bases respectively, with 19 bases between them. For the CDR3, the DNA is TGCAGTGCTAGAGAGTCGGGACTGGCGATGGGGAATGAGCAGTTCTTC. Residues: CSARESGLAMGNEQFF.

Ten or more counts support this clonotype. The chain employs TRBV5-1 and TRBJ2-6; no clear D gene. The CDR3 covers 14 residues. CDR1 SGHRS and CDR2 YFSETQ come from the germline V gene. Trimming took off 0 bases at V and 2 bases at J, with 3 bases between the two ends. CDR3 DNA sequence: TGCGCCAGCAGCTTGGCCCCTGGGGCCAACGTCCTGACTTTC. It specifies CASSLAPGANVLTF.

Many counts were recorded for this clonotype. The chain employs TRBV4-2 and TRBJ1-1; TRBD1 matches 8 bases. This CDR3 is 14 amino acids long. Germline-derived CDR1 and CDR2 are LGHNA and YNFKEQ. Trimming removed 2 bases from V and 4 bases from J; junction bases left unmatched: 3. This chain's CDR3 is CASSQWTGSTEAFF. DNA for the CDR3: TGTGCCAGCAGCCAATGGACAGGGAGCACTGAAGCTTTCTTT.

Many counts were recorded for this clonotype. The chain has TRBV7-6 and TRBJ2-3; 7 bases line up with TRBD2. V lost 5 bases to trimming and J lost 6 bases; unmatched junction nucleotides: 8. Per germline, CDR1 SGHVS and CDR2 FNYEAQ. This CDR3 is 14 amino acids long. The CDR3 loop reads CASSPLGGSDTQYF. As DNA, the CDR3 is TGTGCCAGCAGCCCCCTCGGGGGGTCGGATACGCAGTATTTT.

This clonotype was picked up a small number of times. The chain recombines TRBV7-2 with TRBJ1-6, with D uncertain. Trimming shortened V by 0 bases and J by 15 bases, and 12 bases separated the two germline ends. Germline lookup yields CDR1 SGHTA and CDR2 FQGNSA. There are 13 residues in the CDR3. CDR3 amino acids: CASSLAAYSLLHF. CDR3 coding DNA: TGTGCCAGCAGCTTAGCTGCATACTCTCTCCTCCACTTT.

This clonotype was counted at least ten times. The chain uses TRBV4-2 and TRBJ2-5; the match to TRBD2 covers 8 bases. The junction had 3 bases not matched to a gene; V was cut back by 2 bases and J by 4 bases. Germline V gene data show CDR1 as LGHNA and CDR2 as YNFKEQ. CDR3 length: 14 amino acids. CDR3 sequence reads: CASSQSGGRETQYF. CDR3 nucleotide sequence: TGTGCCAGCAGCCAAAGCGGGGGTCGAGAGACCCAGTACTTC.

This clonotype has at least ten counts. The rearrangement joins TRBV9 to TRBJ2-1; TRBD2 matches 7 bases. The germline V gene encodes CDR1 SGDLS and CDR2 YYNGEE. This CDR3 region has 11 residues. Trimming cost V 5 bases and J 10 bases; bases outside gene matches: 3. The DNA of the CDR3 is TGTGCCAGCAGGAGCGGGGCCGAGCAGTTCTTC. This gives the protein CASRSGAEQFF.

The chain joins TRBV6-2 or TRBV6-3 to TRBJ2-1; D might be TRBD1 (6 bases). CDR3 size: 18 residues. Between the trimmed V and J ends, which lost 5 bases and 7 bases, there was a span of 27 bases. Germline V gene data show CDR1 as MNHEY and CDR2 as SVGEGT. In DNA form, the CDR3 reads TGTGCCAGCAGTCCCCTTCCGGGCAGGGGTAAATTTACAAATGAGCAGTTCTTC. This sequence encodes CASSPLPGRGKFTNEQFF.

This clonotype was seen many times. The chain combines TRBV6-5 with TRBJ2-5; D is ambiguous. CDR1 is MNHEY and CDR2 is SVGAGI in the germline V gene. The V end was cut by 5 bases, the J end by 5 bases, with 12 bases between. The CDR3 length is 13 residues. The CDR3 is CASSPVPPETQYF. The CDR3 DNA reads TGTGCCAGCAGTCCCGTCCCGCCGGAGACCCAGTACTTC.

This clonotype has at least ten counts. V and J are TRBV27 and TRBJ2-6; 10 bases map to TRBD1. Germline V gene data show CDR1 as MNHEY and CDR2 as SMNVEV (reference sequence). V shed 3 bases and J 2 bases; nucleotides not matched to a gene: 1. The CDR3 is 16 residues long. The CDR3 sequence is CASSFGQGAGANVLTF. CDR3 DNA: TGTGCCAGCAGTTTCGGACAGGGGGCTGGGGCCAACGTCCTGACTTTC.

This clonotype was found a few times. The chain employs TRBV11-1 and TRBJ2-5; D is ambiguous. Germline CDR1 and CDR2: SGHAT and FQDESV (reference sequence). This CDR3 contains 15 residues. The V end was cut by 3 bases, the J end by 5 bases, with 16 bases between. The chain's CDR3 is CASSFSGLKAETQYF. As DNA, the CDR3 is TGTGCCAGCAGCTTTTCGGGCCTAAAGGCGGAGACCCAGTACTTC.

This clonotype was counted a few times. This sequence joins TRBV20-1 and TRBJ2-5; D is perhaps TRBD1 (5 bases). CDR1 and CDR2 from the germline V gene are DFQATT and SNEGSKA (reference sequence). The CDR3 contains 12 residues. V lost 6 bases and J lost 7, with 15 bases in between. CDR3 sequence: CSAVDRARTQYF. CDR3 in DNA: TGCAGTGCAGTAGACAGAGCCAGGACCCAGTACTTC.

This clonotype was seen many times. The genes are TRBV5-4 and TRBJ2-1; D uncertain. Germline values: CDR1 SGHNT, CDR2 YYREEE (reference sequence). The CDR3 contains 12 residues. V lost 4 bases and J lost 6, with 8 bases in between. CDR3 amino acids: CASSLKGNEQFF. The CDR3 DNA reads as TGTGCCAGCAGCCTCAAAGGCAATGAGCAGTTCTTC.

Written as DNA, the CDR3 is TGCGCCAGCAGCTTGGGGCTAGCGCGTGGCCAAGAGACCCAGTACTTC. It is translated as CASSLGLARGQETQYF. The chain has TRBV5-1 and TRBJ2-5; tentatively, D is TRBD2 (6 bases). The germline CDR1 and CDR2 sequences are SGHRS and YFSETQ. The CDR3 spans 16 residues. Trimming took 0 bases from V and 1 from J, leaving 13 bases between them.

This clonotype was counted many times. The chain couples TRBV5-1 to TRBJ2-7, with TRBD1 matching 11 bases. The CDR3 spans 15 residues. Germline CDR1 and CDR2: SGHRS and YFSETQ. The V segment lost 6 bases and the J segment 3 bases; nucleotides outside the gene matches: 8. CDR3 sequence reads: CASTYLGTGGYEQYF. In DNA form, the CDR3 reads TGCGCCAGCACCTATCTCGGGACAGGGGGCTACGAGCAGTACTTC.

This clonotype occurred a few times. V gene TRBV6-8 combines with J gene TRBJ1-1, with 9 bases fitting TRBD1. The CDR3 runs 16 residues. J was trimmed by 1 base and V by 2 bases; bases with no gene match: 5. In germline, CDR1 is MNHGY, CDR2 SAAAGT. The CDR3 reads CASSYKTGGKNTEAFF. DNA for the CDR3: TGTGCCAGCAGTTACAAGACAGGGGGTAAGAACACTGAAGCTTTCTTT.

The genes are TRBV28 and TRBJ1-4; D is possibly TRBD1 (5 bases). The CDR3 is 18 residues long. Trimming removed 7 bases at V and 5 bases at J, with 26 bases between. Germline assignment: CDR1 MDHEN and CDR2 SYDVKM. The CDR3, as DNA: TGTGCCAGCACCCAAAGCCGATTTTTTCCGGGACCGAATGAAAAACTGTTTTTT. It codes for CASTQSRFFPGPNEKLFF.

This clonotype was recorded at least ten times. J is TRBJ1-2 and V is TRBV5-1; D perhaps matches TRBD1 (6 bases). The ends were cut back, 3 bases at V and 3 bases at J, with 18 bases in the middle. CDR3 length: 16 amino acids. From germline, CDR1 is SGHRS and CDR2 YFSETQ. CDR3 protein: CASSYAGTNDYYGYTF. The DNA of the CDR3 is TGCGCCAGCAGCTATGCCGGGACAAATGACTACTATGGCTACACCTTC.

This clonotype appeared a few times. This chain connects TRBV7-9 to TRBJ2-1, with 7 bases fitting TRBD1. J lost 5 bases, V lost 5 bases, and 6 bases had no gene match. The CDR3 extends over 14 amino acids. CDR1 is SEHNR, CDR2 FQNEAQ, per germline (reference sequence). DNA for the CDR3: TGTGCCAGCAGCGTCCGGGACAGTGACAATGAGCAGTTCTTC. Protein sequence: CASSVRDSDNEQFF.

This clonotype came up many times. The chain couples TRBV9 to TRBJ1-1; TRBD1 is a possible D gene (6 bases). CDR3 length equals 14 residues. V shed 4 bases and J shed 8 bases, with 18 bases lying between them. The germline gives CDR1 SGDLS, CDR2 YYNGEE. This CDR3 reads CASSQGDRTYEAFF. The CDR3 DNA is TGTGCCAGCAGCCAGGGCGACAGGACGTACGAAGCTTTCTTT.

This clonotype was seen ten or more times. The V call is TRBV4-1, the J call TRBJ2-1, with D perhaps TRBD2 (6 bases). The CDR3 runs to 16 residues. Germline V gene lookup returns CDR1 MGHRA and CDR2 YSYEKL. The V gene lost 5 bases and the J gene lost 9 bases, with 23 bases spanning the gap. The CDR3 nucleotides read TGCGCCAGCAGCTCCAGAGCGGGTCTTAATAGGCCTGAGCAGTTCTTC. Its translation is CASSSRAGLNRPEQFF.

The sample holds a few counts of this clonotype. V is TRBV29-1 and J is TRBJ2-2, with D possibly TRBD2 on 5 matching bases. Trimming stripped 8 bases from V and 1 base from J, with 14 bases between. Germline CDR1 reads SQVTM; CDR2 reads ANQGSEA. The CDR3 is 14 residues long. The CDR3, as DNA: TGCAGCCCACGGACTCAGATGAACACCGGGGAGCTGTTTTTT. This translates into CSPRTQMNTGELFF.

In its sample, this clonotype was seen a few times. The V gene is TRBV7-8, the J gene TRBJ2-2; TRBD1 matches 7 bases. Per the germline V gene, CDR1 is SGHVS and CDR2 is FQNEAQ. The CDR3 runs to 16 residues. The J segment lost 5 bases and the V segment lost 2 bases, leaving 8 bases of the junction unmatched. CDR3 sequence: CASSLQSGGLTGELFF. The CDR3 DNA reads TGTGCCAGCAGCTTACAATCAGGGGGTCTTACCGGGGAGCTGTTTTTT.